This entry describes one T cell receptor (beta chain). This entry belongs to a study of blood T cell repertoires in COVID-19. Study context: The origin of the acute and convalescent COVID-19 samples was the United States, Italy and Spain. T cells, B-cell-depleted T cells, or PBMCs supplied cDNA or gDNA.

Authors' processing steps: Reference gene primer amplification yielded estimated nucleated cell counts. Here immunoSEQ multiplex PCR was the method, and the copy in TCRdb shows in-frame clones only, minus some. V and J calls and clone size follow that table, whereas D and trimming were derived from the DNA. Of under 250,000 clones listed, roughly 80% are singletons. Sequenced: peripheral blood. The TCR comes from an older woman with acute or convalescent COVID-19.

CDR3 sequence: CASSQDRGGKAFF. The DNA for the CDR3 is TGTGCCAGCAGCCAAGATAGAGGGGGTAAGGCTTTCTTT. V usage is TRBV3-1 (or the pseudogene TRBV3-2) and J usage is TRBJ1-1; possible D gene TRBD1, 6 bases. V dropped 0 bases and J dropped 11 bases, with 13 bases sitting between them. The germline CDR1 and CDR2 sequences are LGHDT and YNNKEL (reference sequence). This CDR3 is 13 amino acids long.